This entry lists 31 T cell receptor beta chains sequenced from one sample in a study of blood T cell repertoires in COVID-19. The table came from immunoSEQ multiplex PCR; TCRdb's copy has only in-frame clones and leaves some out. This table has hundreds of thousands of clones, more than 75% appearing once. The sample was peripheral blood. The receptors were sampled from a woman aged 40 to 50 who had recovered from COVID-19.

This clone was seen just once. The CDR3 reads CASKGEEINYGYTF. The CDR3 DNA sequence: TGCGCCAGCAAAGGGGAGGAAATCAACTATGGCTACACCTTC. This rearrangement joins TRBV5-1 to TRBJ1-2; possibly TRBD1 for D (5 bases). With 6 bases removed from V and 2 bases from J, the gap between germline ends came to 14 bases. Germline V gene data show CDR1 as SGHRS and CDR2 as YFSETQ. The CDR3 is 14 residues long.

The CDR3 DNA sequence: TGTGCCAGCAGCTCTTCGGTGAACACTGAAGCTTTCTTT. This encodes CASSSSVNTEAFF. The genes are TRBV5-4 and TRBJ1-1, with D unresolved. Between the trimmed V and J ends, which lost 3 bases and 0 bases, there was a span of 6 bases. CDR1 and CDR2 (germline): SGHNT, YYREEE (reference sequence). The CDR3 loop spans 13 amino acids. Together with reference TRBV5-4 and TRBJ1-1, the CDR3 gives the full variable domain: ETGVTQSPTHLIKTRGQQVTLRCSSQSGHNTVSWYQQALGQGPQFIFQYYREEENGRGNFPPRFSGLQFPNYSSELNVNALELDDSALYLCASSSSVNTEAFFGQGTRLTVV.

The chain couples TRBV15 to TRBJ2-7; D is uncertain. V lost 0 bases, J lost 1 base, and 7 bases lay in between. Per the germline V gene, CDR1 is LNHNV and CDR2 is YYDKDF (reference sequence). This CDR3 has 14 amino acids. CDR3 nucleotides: TGTGCCACCAGCAGAGATTGGCAGTCCTACGAGCAGTACTTC. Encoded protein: CATSRDWQSYEQYF.

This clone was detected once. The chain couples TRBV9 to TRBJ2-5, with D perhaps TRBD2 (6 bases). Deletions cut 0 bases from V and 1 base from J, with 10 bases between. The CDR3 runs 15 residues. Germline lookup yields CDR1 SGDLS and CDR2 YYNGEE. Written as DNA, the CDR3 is TGTGCCAGCAGCGTAGGGGGGGTGGCCCAAGAGACCCAGTACTTC. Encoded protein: CASSVGGVAQETQYF. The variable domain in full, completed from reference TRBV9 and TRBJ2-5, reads DSGVTQTPKHLITATGQRVTLRCSPRSGDLSVYWYQQSLDQGLQFLIQYYNGEERAKGNILERFSAQQFPDLHSELNLSSLELGDSALYFCASSVGGVAQETQYFGPGTRLLVL.

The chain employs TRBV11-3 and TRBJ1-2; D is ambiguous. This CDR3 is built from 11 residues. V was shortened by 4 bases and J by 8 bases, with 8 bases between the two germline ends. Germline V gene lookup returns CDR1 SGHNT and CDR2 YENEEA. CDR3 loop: CASSYGGGYTF. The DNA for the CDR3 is TGTGCCAGCAGCTACGGCGGGGGCTACACCTTC.

CDR3 sequence (DNA): TGTGCCAGCACGCCCCGCGGGGGCTACAATGAGCAGTTCTTC. It translates to CASTPRGGYNEQFF. The chain recombines TRBV27 with TRBJ2-1; the match to TRBD2 covers 7 bases. The V gene's germline CDR1 is MNHEY and CDR2 SMNVEV (reference sequence). The CDR3 loop spans 14 amino acids. The V segment lost 7 bases and the J segment 3 bases; nucleotides outside the gene matches: 6.

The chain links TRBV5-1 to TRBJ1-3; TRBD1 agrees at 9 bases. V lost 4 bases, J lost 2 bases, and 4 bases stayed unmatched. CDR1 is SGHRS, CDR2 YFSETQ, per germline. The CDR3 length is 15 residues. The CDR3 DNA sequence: TGCGCCAGCAGCCTGGGACAGGGTGCTGGAAACACCATATATTTT. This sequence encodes CASSLGQGAGNTIYF.

The CDR3 bases are TGTGCCATCAGTGAGTCCGGGACAAATAGGGGGGAGCTGTTTTTT. Its translation is CAISESGTNRGELFF. This chain uses TRBV10-3 with TRBJ2-2, with D possibly TRBD1 on 6 matching bases. Per the germline V gene, CDR1 is ENHRY and CDR2 is SYGVKD. The CDR3 loop spans 15 amino acids. The germline V and J ends were trimmed by 0 bases and 8 bases, with 13 bases remaining between them.

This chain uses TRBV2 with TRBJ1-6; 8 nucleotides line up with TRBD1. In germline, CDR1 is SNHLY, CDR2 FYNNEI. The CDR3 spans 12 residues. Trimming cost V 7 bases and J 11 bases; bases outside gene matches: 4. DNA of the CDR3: TGTGCCAGCAACAGGGGGTGGCCACCCCTCCACTTT. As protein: CASNRGWPPLHF.

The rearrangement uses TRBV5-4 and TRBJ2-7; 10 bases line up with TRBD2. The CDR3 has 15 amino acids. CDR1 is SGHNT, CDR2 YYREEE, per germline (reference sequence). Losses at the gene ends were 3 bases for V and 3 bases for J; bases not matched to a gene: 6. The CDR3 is CASSSRLAGSYEQYV. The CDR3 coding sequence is TGTGCCAGCAGCTCCAGACTAGCGGGTAGCTACGAGCAGTACGTC.

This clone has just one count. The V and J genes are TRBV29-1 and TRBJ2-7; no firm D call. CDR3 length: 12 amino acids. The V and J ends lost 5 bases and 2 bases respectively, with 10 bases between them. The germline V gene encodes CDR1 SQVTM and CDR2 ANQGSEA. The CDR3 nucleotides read TGCAGCGTTCAGGCAGGCCCCTACGAGCAGTACTTC. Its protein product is CSVQAGPYEQYF.

The CDR3 DNA reads as TGTGCCAGCAGCCGGACTCGACTAGCGGGGGGCGATGAGCAGTTCTTC. The encoded protein is CASSRTRLAGGDEQFF. The rearrangement joins TRBV3-1 (or the pseudogene TRBV3-2) to TRBJ2-1; TRBD2 matches at 13 bases. The J segment lost 8 bases and the V segment lost 4 bases, leaving 8 bases of the junction unmatched. This CDR3 has 16 amino acids. CDR1 and CDR2 (germline): LGHDT, YNNKEL (reference sequence).

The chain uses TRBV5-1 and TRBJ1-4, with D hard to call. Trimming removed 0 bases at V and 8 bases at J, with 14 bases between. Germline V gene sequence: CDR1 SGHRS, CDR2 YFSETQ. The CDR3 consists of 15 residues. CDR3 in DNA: TGCGCCAGCAGCTTGGGGACGCTAGCGCGGGAAAAACTGTTTTTT. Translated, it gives CASSLGTLAREKLFF. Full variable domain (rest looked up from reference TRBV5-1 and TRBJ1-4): KAGVTQTPRYLIKTRGQQVTLSCSPISGHRSVSWYQQTPGQGLQFLFEYFSETQRNKGNFPGRFSGRQFSNSRSEMNVSTLELGDSALYLCASSLGTLAREKLFFGSGTQLSVL.

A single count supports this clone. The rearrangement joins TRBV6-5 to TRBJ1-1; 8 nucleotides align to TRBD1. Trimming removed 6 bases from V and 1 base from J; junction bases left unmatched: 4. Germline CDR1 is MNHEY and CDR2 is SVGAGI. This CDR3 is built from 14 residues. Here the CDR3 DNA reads TGTGCCAGCAGACCCGGACAGGGGAACACTGAAGCTTTCTTT. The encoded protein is CASRPGQGNTEAFF.

CDR3 protein: CASSQTRTYEQYV. DNA for the CDR3: TGTGCCAGCAGCCAGACTAGAACCTACGAGCAGTACGTC. This rearrangement joins TRBV3-1 (or the pseudogene TRBV3-2) to TRBJ2-7, with a possible D match to TRBD2 (6 bases). Between the trimmed V and J ends, which lost 3 bases and 2 bases, there was a span of 8 bases. Looked up from germline, CDR1 is LGHDT and CDR2 is YNNKEL (reference sequence). CDR3 length equals 13 residues.

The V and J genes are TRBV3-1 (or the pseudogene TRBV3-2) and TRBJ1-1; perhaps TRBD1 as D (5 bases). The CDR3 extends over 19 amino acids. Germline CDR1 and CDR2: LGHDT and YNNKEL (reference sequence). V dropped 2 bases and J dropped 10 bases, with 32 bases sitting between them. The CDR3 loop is CASSQPNQRGSFLDLAAFF. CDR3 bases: TGTGCCAGCAGCCAACCCAACCAGCGGGGCAGCTTTTTGGACCTTGCAGCTTTCTTT.

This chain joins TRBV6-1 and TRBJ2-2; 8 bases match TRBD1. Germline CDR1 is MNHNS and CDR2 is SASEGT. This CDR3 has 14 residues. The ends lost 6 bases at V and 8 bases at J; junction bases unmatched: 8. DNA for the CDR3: TGTGCCAGCAGAACGGACAGGGTTGGTGGGGAGCTGTTTTTT. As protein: CASRTDRVGGELFF.

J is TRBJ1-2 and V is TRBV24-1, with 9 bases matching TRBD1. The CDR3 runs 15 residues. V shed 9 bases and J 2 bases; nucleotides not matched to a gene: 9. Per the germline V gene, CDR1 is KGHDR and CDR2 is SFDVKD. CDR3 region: CATHPGGTGNYGYTF. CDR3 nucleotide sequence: TGTGCCACCCACCCAGGGGGGACAGGGAACTATGGCTACACCTTC.

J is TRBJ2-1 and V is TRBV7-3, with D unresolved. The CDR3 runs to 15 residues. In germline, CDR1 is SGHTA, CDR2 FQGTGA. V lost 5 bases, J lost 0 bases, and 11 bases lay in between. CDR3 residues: CASSRVSSSYNEQFF. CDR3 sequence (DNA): TGTGCCAGCAGCCGCGTGTCAAGCTCCTACAATGAGCAGTTCTTC.

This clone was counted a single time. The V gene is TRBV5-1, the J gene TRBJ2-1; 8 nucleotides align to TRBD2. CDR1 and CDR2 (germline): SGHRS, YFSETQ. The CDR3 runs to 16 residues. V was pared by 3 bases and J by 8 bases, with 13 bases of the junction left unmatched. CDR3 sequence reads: CASSSPHSGNLYEQFF. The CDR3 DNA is TGCGCCAGCAGCTCCCCCCATAGCGGGAATTTGTATGAGCAGTTCTTC.

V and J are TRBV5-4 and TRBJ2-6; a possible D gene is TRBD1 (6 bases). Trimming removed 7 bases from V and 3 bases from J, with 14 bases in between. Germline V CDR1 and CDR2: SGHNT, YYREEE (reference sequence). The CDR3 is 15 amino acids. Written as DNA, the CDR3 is TGTGCCAGCCGGACGTGGGGGCGTGGGGCCAACGTCCTGACTTTC. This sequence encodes CASRTWGRGANVLTF. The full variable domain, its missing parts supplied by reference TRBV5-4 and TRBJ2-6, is ETGVTQSPTHLIKTRGQQVTLRCSSQSGHNTVSWYQQALGQGPQFIFQYYREEENGRGNFPPRFSGLQFPNYSSELNVNALELDDSALYLCASRTWGRGANVLTFGAGSRLTVL.

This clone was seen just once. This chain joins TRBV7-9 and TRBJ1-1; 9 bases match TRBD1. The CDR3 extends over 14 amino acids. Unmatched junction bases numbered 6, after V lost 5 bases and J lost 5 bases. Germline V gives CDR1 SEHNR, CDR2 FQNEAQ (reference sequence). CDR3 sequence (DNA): TGTGCCAGCAGCCTGGGACAGGGATGGACTGAAGCTTTCTTT. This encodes CASSLGQGWTEAFF.

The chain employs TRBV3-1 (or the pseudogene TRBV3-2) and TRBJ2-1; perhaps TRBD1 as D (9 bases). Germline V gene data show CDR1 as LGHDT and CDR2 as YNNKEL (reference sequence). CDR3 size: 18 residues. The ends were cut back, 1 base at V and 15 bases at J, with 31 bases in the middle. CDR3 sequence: CASSQGDRAAASGPSPFF. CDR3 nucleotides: TGTGCCAGCAGCCAAGGGGACAGGGCGGCGGCTAGCGGGCCGTCCCCGTTCTTC.

The CDR3 sequence: CASSLSPNEKLFF. The CDR3 DNA sequence: TGTGCCAGCAGCTTGAGTCCCAATGAAAAACTGTTTTTT. The V call is TRBV7-3, the J call TRBJ1-4; no reliable D call. This CDR3 has 13 amino acids. Between the trimmed V and J ends, which lost 3 bases and 5 bases, there was a span of 7 bases. Germline V CDR1 and CDR2: SGHTA, FQGTGA. Drawing the rest from reference TRBV7-3 and TRBJ1-4, the complete variable domain is GAGVSQTPSNKVTEKGKYVELRCDPISGHTALYWYRQSLGQGPEFLIYFQGTGAADDSGLPNDRFFAVRPEGSVSTLKIQRTERGDSAVYLCASSLSPNEKLFFGSGTQLSVL.

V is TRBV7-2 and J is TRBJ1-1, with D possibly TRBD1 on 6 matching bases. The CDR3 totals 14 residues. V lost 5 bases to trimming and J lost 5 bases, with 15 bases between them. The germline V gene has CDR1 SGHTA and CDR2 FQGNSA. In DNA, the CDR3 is TGTGCCAGCAGCCAAGGGGGGGATTGGACTGAAGCTTTCTTT. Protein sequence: CASSQGGDWTEAFF.

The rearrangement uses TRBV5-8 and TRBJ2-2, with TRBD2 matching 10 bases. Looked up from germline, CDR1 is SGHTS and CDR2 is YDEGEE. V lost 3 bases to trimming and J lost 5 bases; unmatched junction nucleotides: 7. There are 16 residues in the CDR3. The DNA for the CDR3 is TGTGCCAGCAGCTCATCTAGCGGGAGTTGGACCGGGGAGCTGTTTTTT. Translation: CASSSSSGSWTGELFF.

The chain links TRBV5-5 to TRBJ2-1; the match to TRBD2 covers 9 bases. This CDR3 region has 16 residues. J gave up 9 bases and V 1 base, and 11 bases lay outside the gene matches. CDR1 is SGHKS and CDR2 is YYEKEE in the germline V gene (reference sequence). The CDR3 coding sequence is TGTGCCAGCAGCTTGCGGGGAGGACTAGCGTCCGGTGAGCAGTTCTTC. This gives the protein CASSLRGGLASGEQFF.

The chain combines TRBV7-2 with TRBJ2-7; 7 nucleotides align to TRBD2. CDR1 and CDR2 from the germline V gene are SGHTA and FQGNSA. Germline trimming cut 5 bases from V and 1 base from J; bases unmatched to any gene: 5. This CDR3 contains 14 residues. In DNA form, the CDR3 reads TGTGCCAGCAGCAGACTAGCTACTTCCTACGAGCAGTACTTC. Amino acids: CASSRLATSYEQYF.

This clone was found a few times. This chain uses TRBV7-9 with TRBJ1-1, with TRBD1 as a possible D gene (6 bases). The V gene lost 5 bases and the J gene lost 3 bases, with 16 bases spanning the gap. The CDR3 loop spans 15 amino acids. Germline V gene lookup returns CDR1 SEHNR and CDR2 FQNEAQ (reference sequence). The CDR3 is CASSATTRGDTEAFF. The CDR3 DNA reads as TGTGCCAGCAGCGCTACTACCAGGGGAGACACTGAAGCTTTCTTT.

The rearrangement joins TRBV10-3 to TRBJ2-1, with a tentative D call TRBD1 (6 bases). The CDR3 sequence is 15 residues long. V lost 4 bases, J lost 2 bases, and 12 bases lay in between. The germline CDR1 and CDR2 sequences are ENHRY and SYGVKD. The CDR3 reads CAISGTGYPYNEQFF. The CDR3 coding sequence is TGTGCCATCAGTGGAACAGGGTACCCCTACAATGAGCAGTTCTTC.

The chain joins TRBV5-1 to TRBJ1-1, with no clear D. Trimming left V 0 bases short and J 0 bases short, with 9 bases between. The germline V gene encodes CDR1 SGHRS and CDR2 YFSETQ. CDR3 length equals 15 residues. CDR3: CASSLGQRMNTEAFF. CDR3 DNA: TGCGCCAGCAGCTTGGGGCAGCGTATGAACACTGAAGCTTTCTTT.